These 31 T cell receptor beta chains were all obtained from the same sample, sequenced in a study of radiation and T cells in renal cell carcinoma. Sample time point: baseline pretreatment blood. Treatment here: 15 Gy SBRT to primary tumor, nephrectomy 4 weeks later. Clones were sequenced by immunoSEQ multiplex PCR, and TCRdb holds only the in-frame ones, with some missing. The sample lists 150,000 or so clones, over 75% seen once, with 9.5% to 15% in the top ten. The material was blood, obtained from a patient whose treatment included radiotherapy and nephrectomy. The receptors derive from a woman aged 45-60 years with renal cell carcinoma.

V and J are TRBV4-3 and TRBJ2-5; D could derive from TRBD1 or TRBD2 (5 bases each). This CDR3 has 17 residues. Trimming took 0 bases from V and 5 from J, leaving 19 bases between them. The germline gives CDR1 LGHNA, CDR2 YSLEER. CDR3 nucleotides: TGCGCCAGCAGCCAAGATCGGGACCTAGGAGCCGGGGAGACCCAGTACTTC. Its translation: CASSQDRDLGAGETQYF.

The gene calls are TRBV5-6 and TRBJ1-2; D unclear. The CDR3 consists of 13 residues. The germline V gene has CDR1 SGHDT and CDR2 YYEEEE. The V gene lost 4 bases and the J gene lost 5 bases, with 12 bases spanning the gap. Written as DNA, the CDR3 is TGTGCCAGCAGCGCGCAGGCGGCTTATGGCTACACCTTC. It translates to CASSAQAAYGYTF.

The V call is TRBV4-3, the J call TRBJ1-4; 7 positions match TRBD1. CDR3 size: 17 residues. Germline CDR1 reads LGHNA; CDR2 reads YSLEER. V gave up 4 bases and J gave up 0 bases; unmatched junction bases: 8. The CDR3 coding sequence is TGCGCCAGCAGCCCGACAGGGAGTCCCTCAACTAATGAAAAACTGTTTTTT. Its translation: CASSPTGSPSTNEKLFF.

V usage is TRBV5-4 and J usage is TRBJ2-2; the match to TRBD1 covers 7 bases. Per the germline V gene, CDR1 is SGHNT and CDR2 is YYREEE (reference sequence). The CDR3 loop spans 14 amino acids. V dropped 4 bases and J dropped 3; count of bases not matched to a gene: 3. CDR3 protein: CASSRDRDTGELFF. The CDR3 DNA reads as TGTGCCAGCAGCCGGGACAGAGACACCGGGGAGCTGTTTTTT. The entire variable domain, with the rest obtained from reference TRBV5-4 and TRBJ2-2, is as follows: ETGVTQSPTHLIKTRGQQVTLRCSSQSGHNTVSWYQQALGQGPQFIFQYYREEENGRGNFPPRFSGLQFPNYSSELNVNALELDDSALYLCASSRDRDTGELFFGEGSRLTVL.

This clone came up once. The J gene is TRBJ2-3, the V gene TRBV30; D is ambiguous. The germline V gene has CDR1 GTSNPN and CDR2 SVGIG (reference sequence). The V and J ends lost 0 bases and 6 bases respectively, with 7 bases between them. The CDR3 runs 12 residues. CDR3 region: CAWSVLGDTQYF. Written as DNA, the CDR3 is TGTGCCTGGAGTGTATTGGGTGATACGCAGTATTTT.

The genes are TRBV25-1 and TRBJ1-1; D is perhaps TRBD1 (6 bases). The CDR3 runs 13 residues. Germline V gene lookup returns CDR1 MGHDK and CDR2 SYGVNS. Trimming cost V 4 bases and J 4 bases, with 10 bases left between them. The chain's CDR3 is CASSAGGATEAFF. The CDR3 region has the DNA TGTGCCAGCAGTGCGGGGGGGGCCACTGAAGCTTTCTTT.

The rearrangement joins TRBV6-5 to TRBJ2-7; D unresolved. V shed 6 bases and J shed 7 bases, with 10 bases lying between them. This CDR3 contains 11 residues. Germline CDR1 and CDR2: MNHEY and SVGAGI. The CDR3 sequence is CASSLIGEQYF. The CDR3 nucleotides are TGTGCCAGCAGCCTAATTGGGGAGCAGTACTTC.

The chain joins TRBV19 to TRBJ1-5; no definite D call. Trimming cost V 5 bases and J 5 bases, with 16 bases left between them. The CDR3 has 15 residues. Germline V gene lookup returns CDR1 LNHDA and CDR2 SQIVND (reference sequence). CDR3 nucleotide sequence: TGTGCCAGTAGTGCCTTGGACGGAGATTATCAGCCCCAGCATTTT. Its protein product is CASSALDGDYQPQHF.

The gene calls are TRBV19 and TRBJ2-1, with 14 positions matching TRBD2. Trimming cost V 6 bases and J 4 bases; bases outside gene matches: 5. Germline assignment: CDR1 LNHDA and CDR2 SQIVND (reference sequence). The CDR3 consists of 16 residues. DNA for the CDR3: TGTGCCAGTAGAGGACTAGCGGGGGGTCTATACAATGAGCAGTTCTTC. Amino acids: CASRGLAGGLYNEQFF.

The chain is built from TRBV5-5 and TRBJ2-2; D ambiguous. CDR3 length: 13 amino acids. V dropped 2 bases and J dropped 4 bases, with 6 bases sitting between them. CDR1 is SGHKS, CDR2 YYEKEE, per germline (reference sequence). This CDR3 reads CASSLWITGELFF. The CDR3 DNA reads as TGTGCCAGCAGCTTATGGATCACCGGGGAGCTGTTTTTT.

With regard to this clone: At one boundary the junction diverges from the germline segment, which might be a read error. The CDR3 sequence is CASSSTVSGNTIYF. The CDR3 nucleotides are TGTGCTAGCAGCTCTACAGTCTCTGGAAACACCATATATTTT. The rearrangement joins TRBV7-7 to TRBJ1-3; D is unclear. This CDR3 has 14 residues. Germline CDR1 SSHAT, CDR2 FNYEAQ (reference sequence). The variable domain in full, with the rest retrieved from reference TRBV7-7 and TRBJ1-3, is GAGVSQSPRYKVTKRGQDVTLRCDPISSHATLYWYQQALGQGPEFLTYFNYEAQPDKSGLPSDRFSAERPEGSISTLTIQRTEQRDSAMYRCASSSTVSGNTIYFGEGSWLTVV.

This chain links TRBV11-2 with TRBJ1-2; perhaps TRBD1 as D (5 bases). Deletions cut 5 bases from V and 2 bases from J, with 12 bases between. The CDR3 covers 14 residues. Germline CDR1 SGHAT, CDR2 FQNNGV. CDR3 in amino acids: CASSLGGTNYGYTF. For the CDR3, the DNA is TGTGCCAGCAGCCTGGGGGGTACCAACTATGGCTACACCTTC.

V and J are TRBV7-6 and TRBJ1-2; D ambiguous. Trimming cost V 4 bases and J 4 bases, with 4 bases left between them. CDR3 size: 11 residues. From germline, CDR1 is SGHVS and CDR2 FNYEAQ. In DNA, the CDR3 is TGTGCCAGCAGCTCAGGCTATGGCTACACCTTC. As protein: CASSSGYGYTF. Combining the CDR3 with reference TRBV7-6 and TRBJ1-2 gives the whole variable domain GAGVSQSPRYKVTKRGQDVALRCDPISGHVSLYWYRQALGQGPEFLTYFNYEAQQDKSGLPNDRFSAERPEGSISTLTIQRTEQRDSAMYRCASSSGYGYTFGSGTRLTVV.

The CDR3 sequence: CASSVGPGTAGNTIYF. In nucleotides, the CDR3 is TGTGCCAGCAGCGTAGGGCCGGGGACGGCTGGAAACACCATATATTTT. The gene calls are TRBV9 and TRBJ1-3; tentatively, D is TRBD1 (5 bases). Trimming pared 0 bases from V and 2 bases from J, leaving 12 bases between. The germline CDR1 and CDR2 sequences are SGDLS and YYNGEE. The CDR3 consists of 16 residues.

The chain combines TRBV2 with TRBJ2-5, with 7 bases aligning to TRBD2. Germline V gene data show CDR1 as SNHLY and CDR2 as FYNNEI. The junction had 7 bases not matched to a gene; V was cut back by 4 bases and J by 5 bases. This CDR3 region has 14 residues. For the CDR3, the DNA is TGTGCCAGCAGTGTAGGACTAGTAGGCGAGACCCAGTACTTC. Residues: CASSVGLVGETQYF. The whole variable domain, remainder taken from reference TRBV2 and TRBJ2-5, is EPEVTQTPSHQVTQMGQEVILRCVPISNHLYFYWYRQILGQKVEFLVSFYNNEISEKSEIFDDQFSVERPDGSNFTLKIRSTKLEDSAMYFCASSVGLVGETQYFGPGTRLLVL.

This clone was seen just once. The V call is TRBV7-8, the J call TRBJ1-2; D perhaps matches TRBD1 (5 bases). The V and J ends lost 7 bases and 8 bases respectively, with 23 bases between them. Germline values: CDR1 SGHVS, CDR2 FQNEAQ. This CDR3 is 15 amino acids long. As DNA, the CDR3 is TGTGCCAGCAAAACCCTAGTCGCGGGGCGCGGAGGCTACACCTTC. This codes for CASKTLVAGRGGYTF.

The chain has TRBV4-1 and TRBJ2-1; 10 nucleotides agree with TRBD2. The V and J ends lost 2 bases and 4 bases, in that order; junction bases with no gene match: 2. From germline, CDR1 is MGHRA and CDR2 YSYEKL. CDR3 length equals 15 residues. The CDR3 protein is CASSQTSGAYNEQFF. CDR3 sequence (DNA): TGCGCCAGCAGCCAAACTAGCGGGGCGTACAATGAGCAGTTCTTC.

The rearrangement joins TRBV30 to TRBJ2-1, with 7 bases identical to TRBD2. The ends lost 0 bases at V and 6 bases at J; junction bases unmatched: 2. The CDR3 consists of 13 residues. From germline, CDR1 is GTSNPN and CDR2 SVGIG (reference sequence). CDR3 loop: CAWSVWGGNEQFF. CDR3 DNA: TGTGCCTGGAGTGTATGGGGGGGCAATGAGCAGTTCTTC.

The chain is built from TRBV28 and TRBJ2-5; D perhaps matches TRBD2 (5 bases). The CDR3 covers 11 residues. V lost 6 bases and J lost 5, with 7 bases in between. Germline lookup yields CDR1 MDHEN and CDR2 SYDVKM. The CDR3 DNA sequence: TGTGCCAGCAGGAGGGTGGAGACCCAGTACTTC. Protein product: CASRRVETQYF.

This clone was seen only a few times. The chain carries TRBV5-6 and TRBJ1-3; unclear D gene. The CDR3 totals 16 residues. Deletions cut 5 bases from V and 0 bases from J, with 15 bases between. Germline lookup yields CDR1 SGHDT and CDR2 YYEEEE. The CDR3, as DNA: TGTGCCAGCAGTCGAGGAGACCTCGGCTCTGGAAACACCATATATTTT. Translation gives CASSRGDLGSGNTIYF.

The gene calls are TRBV6-5 and TRBJ2-7, with 7 bases fitting TRBD1. V lost 5 bases to trimming and J lost 0 bases; unmatched junction nucleotides: 7. The CDR3 contains 15 residues. The germline V gene has CDR1 MNHEY and CDR2 SVGAGI. As DNA, the CDR3 is TGTGCCAGCAGTCCCAGGGGGTCCAGCTCCTACGAGCAGTACTTC. As protein: CASSPRGSSSYEQYF.

The V gene is TRBV11-2, the J gene TRBJ1-2; D remains unclear. CDR3 length: 12 amino acids. Trimming stripped 5 bases from V and 5 bases from J, with 9 bases between. CDR1 and CDR2 (germline): SGHAT, FQNNGV. The CDR3 region is CASSPGSYGYTF. The DNA for the CDR3 is TGTGCCAGCAGCCCGGGCAGTTATGGCTACACCTTC. The variable domain in full, completed from reference TRBV11-2 and TRBJ1-2, reads EAGVAQSPRYKIIEKRQSVAFWCNPISGHATLYWYQQILGQGPKLLIQFQNNGVVDDSQLPKDRFSAERLKGVDSTLKIQPAKLEDSAVYLCASSPGSYGYTFGSGTRLTVV.

CDR3 amino acids: CASRPQTSSYNEQFF. CDR3 DNA sequence: TGTGCCAGCAGGCCACAGACTAGCTCCTACAATGAGCAGTTCTTC. The rearrangement joins TRBV6-6 to TRBJ2-1, with a possible D match to TRBD2 (6 bases). The CDR3 is 15 amino acids. The V end lost 6 bases, the J end lost 0 bases, and 12 bases lay between the germline ends. Germline V gene lookup returns CDR1 MNHNY and CDR2 SVGAGI (reference sequence).

This clone was observed a handful of times. This chain joins TRBV28 and TRBJ1-1; TRBD1 agrees at 7 bases. The length of the CDR3 is 14 residues. The J segment lost 2 bases and the V segment lost 7 bases, leaving 7 bases of the junction unmatched. Germline V gene sequence: CDR1 MDHEN, CDR2 SYDVKM. The DNA for the CDR3 is TGTGCCAGCACCAGGGACAGAGGTAACACTGAAGCTTTCTTT. Encoded protein: CASTRDRGNTEAFF.

A few counts support this clone. This chain uses TRBV7-8 with TRBJ2-7; D is undetermined. V dropped 1 base and J dropped 2 bases, with 9 bases sitting between them. The CDR3 spans 14 residues. Germline V gene sequence: CDR1 SGHVS, CDR2 FQNEAQ. The CDR3 protein is CASSLGRSTYEQYF. Written as DNA, the CDR3 is TGTGCCAGCAGCTTAGGCAGGTCAACCTACGAGCAGTACTTC. The full variable domain, with the rest looked up from reference TRBV7-8 and TRBJ2-7, is GAGVSQSPRYKVAKRGQDVALRCDPISGHVSLFWYQQALGQGPEFLTYFQNEAQLDKSGLPSDRFFAERPEGSVSTLKIQRTQQEDSAVYLCASSLGRSTYEQYFGPGTRLTVT.

The gene calls are TRBV5-1 and TRBJ2-3, with D perhaps TRBD2 (5 bases). V was trimmed by 4 bases and J by 2 bases, leaving 17 bases between them. Germline CDR1 is SGHRS and CDR2 is YFSETQ. CDR3 size: 16 residues. In DNA, the CDR3 is TGCGCCAGCAGCCCGCTCTCGAGCGGCCTCACAGATACGCAGTATTTT. Protein: CASSPLSSGLTDTQYF.

The V call is TRBV5-1, the J call TRBJ1-2; 7 nucleotides agree with TRBD1. This CDR3 contains 15 residues. Germline values: CDR1 SGHRS, CDR2 YFSETQ. After removal of 2 bases from V and 7 bases from J, the junction contained 11 bases not matched to a gene. The CDR3 spells CASSLEGGGGPGYTF. In nucleotides, the CDR3 is TGCGCCAGCAGCTTAGAAGGGGGCGGTGGCCCTGGCTACACCTTC.

This clone was seen just once. The chain is built from TRBV18 and TRBJ1-2, with D unclear. The CDR3 loop spans 16 amino acids. Trimming took 6 bases from V and 0 from J, leaving 17 bases between them. CDR1 is KGHSH and CDR2 is LQKENI in the germline V gene. CDR3 DNA: TGTGCCAGCTCGCCCACACGGGAACCGCCTAACTATGGCTACACCTTC. It is translated as CASSPTREPPNYGYTF.

The chain couples TRBV19 to TRBJ1-4; D is undetermined. The germline CDR1 and CDR2 sequences are LNHDA and SQIVND (reference sequence). V lost 3 bases and J 8 bases, leaving 13 bases between the germline ends. The CDR3 runs to 14 residues. CDR3 loop: CASSISVFGEKLFF. CDR3 coding DNA: TGTGCCAGTAGTATTTCTGTGTTCGGAGAAAAACTGTTTTTT.

The V and J genes are TRBV19 and TRBJ1-1; no reliable D call. V lost 7 bases to trimming and J lost 0 bases, with 12 bases between them. This CDR3 comprises 14 residues. From germline, CDR1 is LNHDA and CDR2 SQIVND (reference sequence). In nucleotides, the CDR3 is TGTGCCAGTACCCGGCGGGCGATGAACACTGAAGCTTTCTTT. Amino acid sequence: CASTRRAMNTEAFF.

DNA of the CDR3: TGCGCCAGCAGCCAAGAAGCGCGCACAGATACGCAGTATTTT. Amino acid sequence: CASSQEARTDTQYF. V usage is TRBV4-1 and J usage is TRBJ2-3; the D is unclear. The CDR3 has 14 amino acids. Germline V lookup: CDR1 MGHRA, CDR2 YSYEKL. The V end was cut by 0 bases, the J end by 1 base, with 5 bases between.